This T cell receptor (beta chain) is from a study of T cells in Graves' hyperthyroidism and ophthalmopathy. Ophthalmopathy cases scored 3 or more on the Clinical Activity Score and 4 or more on NOSPECS grade, with duration below 3 months. There were TCR beta CDR3 regions amplified from RNA transcripts. First-round RT-PCR of the TCR CDR3 relied on the HTBI primer set. TCRdb processed the multiplex PCR reads anew with MiXCR; each CDR3 protein has one entry. The sample records around 400,000 distinct CDR3 sequences, roughly 15% being singletons. General study results and limits: Ophthalmopathy onset followed model prediction by a median approximately seven months.

The length of the CDR3 is 14 residues. Germline CDR1 is KGHSH and CDR2 is LQKENI. With 6 bases removed from V and 4 bases from J, the gap between germline ends came to 15 bases. This clonotype has a handful of counts. No antigen is known for it. The sequence came from an older woman with Graves' ophthalmopathy. The chain joins TRBV18 to TRBJ1-2; D may be TRBD1 (6 bases). Sequencing was carried out using blood. The CDR3 reads CASSPRDNGYGYTF. The DNA for the CDR3 is TGTGCCAGCTCCCCGAGGGACAATGGCTATGGCTACACCTTC. Based on the CDR3 plus reference TRBV18 and TRBJ1-2, the full variable domain is NAGVMQNPRHLVRRRGQEARLRCSPMKGHSHVYWYRQLPEEGLKFMVYLQKENIIDESGMPKERFSAEFPKEGPSILRIQQVVRGDSAAYFCASSPRDNGYGYTFGSGTRLTVV.